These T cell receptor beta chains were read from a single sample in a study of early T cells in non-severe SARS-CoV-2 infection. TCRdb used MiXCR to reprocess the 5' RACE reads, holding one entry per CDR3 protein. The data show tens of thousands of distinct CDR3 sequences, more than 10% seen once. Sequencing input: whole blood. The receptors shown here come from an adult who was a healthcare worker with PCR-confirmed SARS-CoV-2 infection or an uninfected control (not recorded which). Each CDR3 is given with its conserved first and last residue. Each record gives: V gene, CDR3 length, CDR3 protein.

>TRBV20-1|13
CSAQERGWTGYTF
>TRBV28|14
CASSFRYSNQPQHF
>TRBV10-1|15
CASSEGGRPQETQYF
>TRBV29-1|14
CSVGESGRAGEQFF
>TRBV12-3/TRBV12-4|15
CASSSGQSGGEKLFF
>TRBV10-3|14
CASSGTGTTDTQYF
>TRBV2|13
CASTVTETYEQYF
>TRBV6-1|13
CASRGRGGNEQYF
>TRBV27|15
CASSRGPLAKNIQYF
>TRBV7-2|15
CASRPVGGVSGELFF